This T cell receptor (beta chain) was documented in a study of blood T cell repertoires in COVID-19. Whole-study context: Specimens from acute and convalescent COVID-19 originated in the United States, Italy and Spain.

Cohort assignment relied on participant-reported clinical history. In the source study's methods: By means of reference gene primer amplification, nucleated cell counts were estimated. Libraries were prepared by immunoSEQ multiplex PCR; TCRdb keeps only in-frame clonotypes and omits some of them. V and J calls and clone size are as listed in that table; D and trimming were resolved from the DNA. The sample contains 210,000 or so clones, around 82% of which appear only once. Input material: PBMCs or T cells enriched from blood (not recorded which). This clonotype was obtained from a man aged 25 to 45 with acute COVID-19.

This CDR3 reads CASSPGTSTNEQFF. CDR3 sequence (DNA): TGCGCCAGCAGCCCCGGGACTAGCACCAATGAGCAGTTCTTC. The chain couples TRBV23-1 to TRBJ2-1; 9 bases align to TRBD2. TRBV23-1 is placed among ORFs of uncertain function. This CDR3 region has 14 residues. V shed 6 bases, J shed 6 bases, and the junction held 6 bases outside the gene matches.